The 32 T cell receptor beta chains reported below all come from one sample, sequenced in a study of shared clonotypes between healthy human individuals. Only in-frame clones appear in the TCRdb table, and some are missing; sequencing was by immunoSEQ multiplex PCR. The sample has about 2.1 million clones, 85% to 95% seen once. Naive CD8 populations comprised CD45RO-negative cells positively selected for CCR7, excluding terminally differentiated effector memory CD45RA+ cells. Input material: naive CD8+ T cells from PBMCs. These receptor sequences come from a man in his late teens or twenties in good health. Some clones in this sample may be carry-over from other donors' samples.

This clone showed up just a few times. At the DNA level, this CDR3 is encoded by other sequences in the same sample as well. The chain is built from TRBV28 and TRBJ1-1; D remains unclear. The germline V gene encodes CDR1 MDHEN and CDR2 SYDVKM. V lost 1 base, J lost 1 base, and 4 bases lay in between. This CDR3 contains 13 residues. The CDR3 protein is CASSLLQNTEAFF. The CDR3 DNA is TGTGCCAGCAGTTTATTACAGAACACTGAAGCTTTCTTT.

The gene calls are TRBV7-9 and TRBJ2-5; unclear D gene. The CDR3 has 13 residues. Germline lookup yields CDR1 SEHNR and CDR2 FQNEAQ (reference sequence). Trimming removed 3 bases from V and 5 bases from J, with 10 bases in between. The CDR3 reads CASSFSDKETQYF. For the CDR3, the DNA is TGTGCCAGCAGCTTTTCAGACAAGGAGACCCAGTACTTC.

As for this clone: Other DNA sequences from this sample encode an identical CDR3 as well. This chain links TRBV27 with TRBJ1-2; D uncertain. Germline V CDR1 and CDR2: MNHEY, SMNVEV (reference sequence). The CDR3 consists of 13 residues. Trimming shortened V by 2 bases and J by 4 bases, and 8 bases separated the two germline ends. The CDR3 coding sequence is TGTGCCAGCAGTTTAGGCGGTGGCTATGGCTACACCTTC. The encoded protein is CASSLGGGYGYTF.

This clone was picked up one time. V usage is TRBV5-3 and J usage is TRBJ1-5; D unresolved. TRBV5-3 is known as an ORF, though its function is uncertain. V was clipped by 2 bases and J by 0 bases, with 24 bases between them. There are 20 residues in the CDR3. This CDR3 reads CARSFPHRLQRSTSNQPQHF. The CDR3 DNA reads as TGTGCCAGAAGCTTCCCCCACCGTCTACAGAGATCCACTAGCAATCAGCCCCAGCATTTT.

The CDR3 here is CASSQDLGWGTDTQYF. As DNA, the CDR3 is TGCGCCAGCAGCCAAGATCTAGGGTGGGGCACAGATACGCAGTATTTT. The chain carries TRBV4-3 and TRBJ2-3; D ambiguous. Germline CDR1 is LGHNA and CDR2 is YSLEER. Between the trimmed V and J ends, which lost 0 bases and 1 base, there was a span of 11 bases. The CDR3 is 16 residues long.

This chain links TRBV7-6 with TRBJ1-2, with unresolved D. Trimming shortened V by 6 bases and J by 6 bases, and 14 bases separated the two germline ends. This CDR3 contains 13 residues. Per germline, CDR1 SGHVS and CDR2 FNYEAQ. CDR3 in DNA: TGTGCCAGCAGGGCCTCCGGGGAAAATGGCTACACCTTC. Amino acid sequence: CASRASGENGYTF.

As to this clone: A junction end diverges from the germline sequence, so it may reflect a read error. The chain is built from TRBV15 and TRBJ2-5; D might be TRBD1 or TRBD2, each matching 5 bases. The V gene's germline CDR1 is LNHNV and CDR2 YYDKDF (reference sequence). The CDR3 has 14 residues. The CDR3 reads CATSRGERPRDWDF. For the CDR3, the DNA is TGTGCCACCAGCAGAGGCGAGCGGCCCAGGGATTGGGACTTC.

In its sample, this clone was seen a few times. Other DNA sequences of this sample code for an identical CDR3. The CDR3: CASSPPDSYEQYF. Here the CDR3 DNA reads TGTGCCAGCAGCCCCCCGGACTCCTACGAGCAGTACTTC. The rearrangement uses TRBV9 and TRBJ2-7; D call uncertain. The CDR3 totals 13 residues. The germline V gene encodes CDR1 SGDLS and CDR2 YYNGEE. Trimming shortened V by 4 bases and J by 0 bases, and 8 bases separated the two germline ends.

The chain couples TRBV13 to TRBJ1-5, with TRBD1 matching over 9 bases. With 6 bases clipped from V and 3 bases from J, the junction kept 6 bases outside the gene matches. The CDR3 covers 15 residues. Germline V CDR1 and CDR2: PRHDT, FYEKMQ (reference sequence). CDR3 loop: CASSSGQGVNQPQHF. CDR3 nucleotides: TGTGCCAGCAGTTCGGGACAGGGAGTCAATCAGCCCCAGCATTTT. Full variable domain (remainder filled in from reference TRBV13 and TRBJ1-5): AAGVIQSPRHLIKEKRETATLKCYPIPRHDTVYWYQQGPGQDPQFLISFYEKMQSDKGSIPDRFSAQQFSDYHSELNMSSLELGDSALYFCASSSGQGVNQPQHFGDGTRLSIL.

This rearrangement joins TRBV27 to TRBJ2-7; 9 bases fit TRBD1. The CDR3 length is 15 residues. CDR1 and CDR2 from the germline V gene are MNHEY and SMNVEV (reference sequence). Unmatched junction bases numbered 7, after V lost 5 bases and J lost 2 bases. In DNA, the CDR3 is TGTGCCAGCAGTAGGACAGGGGCGATCGCCTACGAGCAGTACTTC. Translation gives CASSRTGAIAYEQYF.

The chain combines TRBV2 with TRBJ2-7, with TRBD1 identical over 11 bases. The germline V gene has CDR1 SNHLY and CDR2 FYNNEI. The V and J ends lost 7 bases and 5 bases, in that order; junction bases with no gene match: 7. The CDR3 has 14 amino acids. The CDR3 is CASIRDRGFDEQYF. The CDR3 DNA follows: TGTGCCAGCATCCGGGACAGGGGGTTTGACGAGCAGTACTTC.

The J gene is TRBJ2-1, the V gene TRBV7-9; the D gene is possibly TRBD1 (5 bases). Germline V gene data show CDR1 as SEHNR and CDR2 as FQNEAQ (reference sequence). Between the trimmed V and J ends, which lost 1 base and 6 bases, there was a span of 10 bases. The CDR3 contains 14 residues. The CDR3 reads CASSLGQRSNEQFF. CDR3 nucleotides: TGTGCCAGCAGCTTAGGACAGAGATCCAATGAGCAGTTCTTC.

The genes are TRBV28 and TRBJ2-2; 7 bases line up with TRBD2. V was pared by 3 bases and J by 7 bases, with 8 bases of the junction left unmatched. From germline, CDR1 is MDHEN and CDR2 SYDVKM. This CDR3 contains 15 residues. CDR3 DNA: TGTGCCAGCAGTTTTATGAGGGAGGGAGGCGGGGAGCTGTTTTTT. Its translation is CASSFMREGGGELFF.

This chain joins TRBV10-3 and TRBJ2-7; the match to TRBD2 covers 16 bases. J gave up 4 bases and V 0 bases, and 6 bases lay outside the gene matches. The germline CDR1 and CDR2 sequences are ENHRY and SYGVKD. The CDR3 extends over 18 amino acids. The CDR3 sequence: CAISESRLGLAGGYEQYF. The CDR3 DNA reads as TGTGCCATCAGTGAGTCACGATTGGGACTAGCGGGAGGGTACGAGCAGTACTTC.

The chain carries TRBV7-8 and TRBJ1-4; D is perhaps TRBD1 (6 bases). The CDR3 contains 16 residues. Trimming pared 5 bases from V and 3 bases from J, leaving 16 bases between. Germline-derived CDR1 and CDR2 are SGHVS and FQNEAQ. The CDR3 protein is CASSRIPQGSNEKLFF. The CDR3 nucleotides read TGTGCCAGCAGCCGAATACCACAGGGCTCTAATGAAAAACTGTTTTTT.

Concerning this clone: Other nucleotide sequences from this sample produce the same CDR3. J is TRBJ2-7 and V is TRBV7-8; TRBD1 matches 11 bases. Germline V CDR1 and CDR2: SGHVS, FQNEAQ. The CDR3 is 15 amino acids. V was clipped by 1 base and J by 4 bases; unmatched bases: 3. The CDR3, as DNA: TGTGCCAGCAGCTTAGTTGGGACAGGGGGTTACGAGCAGTACTTC. Protein: CASSLVGTGGYEQYF.

A word on this clone: Other nucleotide sequences in the sample specify the same CDR3. The chain has TRBV6-1 and TRBJ2-7, with unresolved D. V was clipped by 2 bases and J by 0 bases, with 2 bases between them. CDR1 is MNHNS, CDR2 SASEGT, per germline. The CDR3 runs to 12 residues. This CDR3 reads CASSEFSYEQYF. The CDR3 bases are TGTGCCAGCAGTGAATTCTCCTACGAGCAGTACTTC.

This clone was counted once. V and J are TRBV5-1 and TRBJ2-1, with 13 bases aligning to TRBD2. J lost 6 bases, V lost 0 bases, and 6 bases had no gene match. The CDR3 sequence is 17 residues long. Germline loops: CDR1 SGHRS, CDR2 YFSETQ. The DNA for the CDR3 is TGCGCCAGCAGCTTGGTACTAGCGGGAGGGAGTCGCAATGAGCAGTTCTTC. Protein: CASSLVLAGGSRNEQFF.

The chain links TRBV5-6 to TRBJ2-1; 7 bases agree with TRBD1. With V trimmed by 3 bases and J by 6 bases, 3 bases remained unmatched. CDR3 length: 13 residues. The germline V gene has CDR1 SGHDT and CDR2 YYEEEE. The CDR3 nucleotides are TGTGCCAGCAGCTATGACAGGGCCAATGAGCAGTTCTTC. It translates to CASSYDRANEQFF.

This chain connects TRBV7-9 to TRBJ2-7; D possibly matches TRBD1 or TRBD2 (5 bases each). The germline V gene has CDR1 SEHNR and CDR2 FQNEAQ (reference sequence). Between the trimmed V and J ends, which lost 4 bases and 6 bases, there was a span of 13 bases. This CDR3 is built from 13 residues. The CDR3 nucleotides are TGTGCCAGCAGCTCCCGGGACCGCGTCGAGCAGTACTTC. It encodes CASSSRDRVEQYF.

For this clone: This sample also contains other DNA sequences that code for the same CDR3. The rearrangement links TRBV4-1 to TRBJ2-7, with D maybe TRBD1 (6 bases). Germline CDR1 MGHRA, CDR2 YSYEKL. The CDR3 runs to 15 residues. The germline V and J ends were trimmed by 1 base and 1 base, with 11 bases remaining between them. The CDR3 region is CASSQVGGVSYEQYF. The CDR3 nucleotides are TGCGCCAGCAGCCAAGTAGGGGGTGTATCCTACGAGCAGTACTTC.

This chain joins TRBV28 and TRBJ1-1; D unresolved. The ends were cut back, 5 bases at V and 2 bases at J, with 12 bases in the middle. The CDR3 spans 14 residues. CDR1 and CDR2 (germline): MDHEN, SYDVKM. The CDR3: CASSLSPGNTEAFF. CDR3 bases: TGTGCCAGCAGTCTCTCCCCCGGCAACACTGAAGCTTTCTTT.

The rearrangement uses TRBV6-5 and TRBJ2-3; 10 bases are shared with TRBD1. CDR3 length: 15 amino acids. The germline gives CDR1 MNHEY, CDR2 SVGAGI. Losses at the gene ends were 7 bases for V and 6 bases for J; bases not matched to a gene: 10. This CDR3 is CASNRGTGAADTQYF. CDR3 sequence (DNA): TGTGCCAGCAACCGAGGGACAGGGGCGGCGGATACGCAGTATTTT.

The chain is built from TRBV5-6 and TRBJ2-5; 9 bases map to TRBD2. This CDR3 has 16 residues. Germline V gives CDR1 SGHDT, CDR2 YYEEEE. V was pared by 5 bases and J by 4 bases, with 12 bases of the junction left unmatched. The CDR3 reads CASRSTGTSFGETQYF. Written as DNA, the CDR3 is TGTGCCAGCAGATCGACCGGGACTAGCTTTGGAGAGACCCAGTACTTC. Drawing the rest from reference TRBV5-6 and TRBJ2-5, the complete variable domain is DAGVTQSPTHLIKTRGQQVTLRCSPKSGHDTVSWYQQALGQGPQFIFQYYEEEERQRGNFPDRFSGHQFPNYSSELNVNALLLGDSALYLCASRSTGTSFGETQYFGPGTRLLVL.

The chain joins TRBV12-5 to TRBJ2-1, with D possibly being TRBD1 or TRBD2 (5 bases each). V gave up 1 base and J gave up 5 bases, with 24 bases separating them. CDR1 and CDR2 from the germline V gene are LGHNT and FRNRAP. This CDR3 has 19 amino acids. CDR3 sequence (DNA): TGTGCTAGTGGTTTGGACGAAATGCTTATTGGGGACGTGCACAATGAGCAGTTCTTC. Protein product: CASGLDEMLIGDVHNEQFF. The complete variable domain, with remaining parts taken from reference TRBV12-5 and TRBJ2-1, reads DARVTQTPRHKVTEMGQEVTMRCQPILGHNTVFWYRQTMMQGLELLAYFRNRAPLDDSGMPKDRFSAEMPDATLATLKIQPSEPRDSAVYFCASGLDEMLIGDVHNEQFFGPGTRLTVL.

This rearrangement joins TRBV6-1 to TRBJ2-1; 11 bases agree with TRBD2. The CDR3 extends over 13 amino acids. The trim removed 6 bases at V and 15 bases at J, leaving 10 bases unmatched. The germline V gene has CDR1 MNHNS and CDR2 SASEGT. Here the CDR3 DNA reads TGTGCCAGCAGAGGTTTTATAGCGGGAGGGTGGTTCTTC. Residues: CASRGFIAGGWFF.

The V call is TRBV7-2, the J call TRBJ1-5; 9 bases are a match to TRBD1. Germline CDR1 SGHTA, CDR2 FQGNSA. Trimming cost V 4 bases and J 6 bases; bases outside gene matches: 7. The CDR3 is 15 amino acids. The CDR3 is CASSWGTGTPQPQHF. CDR3 nucleotide sequence: TGTGCCAGCAGCTGGGGGACAGGGACCCCTCAGCCCCAGCATTTT.

The chain uses TRBV7-2 and TRBJ2-7; possibly TRBD1 or TRBD2 for D (6 bases each). The germline V and J ends were trimmed by 5 bases and 2 bases, with 16 bases remaining between them. The CDR3 is made up of 15 amino acids. CDR1 and CDR2 (germline): SGHTA, FQGNSA. The CDR3, as DNA: TGTGCCAGCAGCCCGGTGGAGGGGGTCCCCTACGAGCAGTACTTC. Translated: CASSPVEGVPYEQYF.

This sequence joins TRBV6-5 and TRBJ2-7; TRBD2 matches 10 bases. J gave up 2 bases and V 2 bases, and 3 bases lay outside the gene matches. CDR1 and CDR2 (germline): MNHEY, SVGAGI. This CDR3 is built from 15 residues. CDR3: CASSYGTSDTYEQYF. CDR3 nucleotide sequence: TGTGCCAGCAGTTACGGGACTAGCGACACCTACGAGCAGTACTTC.

The chain couples TRBV27 to TRBJ2-7; 9 bases fit TRBD2. The trim removed 3 bases at V and 6 bases at J, leaving 21 bases unmatched. In germline, CDR1 is MNHEY, CDR2 SMNVEV (reference sequence). The CDR3 loop spans 19 amino acids. CDR3 sequence (DNA): TGTGCCAGCAGTTTCCGGGCTAGCGGGGAGTGGCTCGGTGGGTCCGAGCAGTACTTC. Translated: CASSFRASGEWLGGSEQYF.

The rearrangement joins TRBV27 to TRBJ2-7; D may be TRBD1 or TRBD2 (5 bases each). This CDR3 comprises 15 residues. The germline CDR1 and CDR2 sequences are MNHEY and SMNVEV (reference sequence). Trimming cost V 8 bases and J 3 bases, with 20 bases left between them. The CDR3 here is CASCRIGATIYEQYF. DNA for the CDR3: TGTGCCAGCTGTCGAATCGGGGCAACGATCTACGAGCAGTACTTC.

In its sample, this clone was seen once. The chain carries TRBV27 and TRBJ2-7; 7 bases align to TRBD2. Germline lookup yields CDR1 MNHEY and CDR2 SMNVEV (reference sequence). V dropped 1 base and J dropped 3; count of bases not matched to a gene: 6. The CDR3 consists of 15 residues. CDR3 protein: CASSLFASGYYEQYF. In DNA, the CDR3 is TGTGCCAGCAGTTTATTTGCTAGCGGATACTACGAGCAGTACTTC.